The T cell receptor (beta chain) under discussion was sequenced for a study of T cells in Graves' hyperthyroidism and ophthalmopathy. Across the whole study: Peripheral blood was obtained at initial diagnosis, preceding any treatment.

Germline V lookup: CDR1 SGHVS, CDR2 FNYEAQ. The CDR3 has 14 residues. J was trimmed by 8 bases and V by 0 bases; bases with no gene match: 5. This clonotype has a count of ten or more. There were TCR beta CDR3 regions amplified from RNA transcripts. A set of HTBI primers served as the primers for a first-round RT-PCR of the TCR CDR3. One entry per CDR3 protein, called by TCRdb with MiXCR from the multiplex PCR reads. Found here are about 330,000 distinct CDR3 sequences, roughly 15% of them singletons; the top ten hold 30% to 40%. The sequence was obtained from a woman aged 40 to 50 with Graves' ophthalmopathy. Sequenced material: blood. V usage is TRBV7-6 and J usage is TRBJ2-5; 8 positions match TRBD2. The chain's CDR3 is CASSLARGAVTQYF. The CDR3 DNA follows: TGTGCCAGCAGCTTAGCGCGGGGGGCCGTAACCCAGTACTTC.